The 27 T cell receptor beta chains below come from one sample, sequenced in a study of beta chain features in type 1 diabetes. Expressed TCRB transcripts were sequenced after all isolated RNA was converted to cDNA. Sequenced by immunoSEQ multiplex PCR; TCRdb stores in-frame clones only, minus some. The sample consists of hundreds of thousands of clones, approximately 11% of them appearing once. Material: naive CD4+ T cells from blood. Receptors were obtained from a woman in her twenties or thirties in good health.

The table lists this clone with a few counts. The V gene is TRBV11-1, the J gene TRBJ2-1, with D tentatively TRBD2 (5 bases). CDR1 and CDR2 (germline): SGHAT, FQDESV (reference sequence). V gave up 11 bases and J gave up 5 bases, with 28 bases separating them. The CDR3 spans 17 residues. The CDR3 region has the DNA TGTGCCCAGAGCCCAACATCGGACGCGCTGAGGGACAATGAGCAGTTCTTC. It is translated as CAQSPTSDALRDNEQFF.

The rearrangement uses TRBV30 and TRBJ2-7, with D possibly being TRBD2 (6 bases). V lost 3 bases, J lost 3 bases, and 27 bases lay in between. Germline V CDR1 and CDR2: GTSNPN, SVGIG (reference sequence). This CDR3 contains 18 residues. As DNA, the CDR3 is TGTGCCTGGAGATGGCCTCCCGGGACTCTACACGTGGACTACGAGCAGTACTTC. Translated: CAWRWPPGTLHVDYEQYF.

As concerns this clone: At one of its ends the junction is not consistent with the germline gene, which may arise from a read error. This chain joins TRBV7-7 and TRBJ2-1; 11 nucleotides match TRBD2. The CDR3 covers 15 residues. From germline, CDR1 is SSHAT and CDR2 FNYEAQ (reference sequence). The CDR3 sequence: CASSLLAGADNEQFF. The CDR3 region has the DNA TGTGCTAGCAGCCTACTAGCGGGAGCCGACAATGAGCAGTTCTTC.

Of note for this clone: This sample includes further DNA sequences coding for the same CDR3. V and J are TRBV7-9 and TRBJ2-3, with 12 bases aligning to TRBD2. V was pared by 4 bases and J by 6 bases, with 5 bases of the junction left unmatched. This CDR3 has 15 residues. Germline V gene data show CDR1 as SEHNR and CDR2 as FQNEAQ (reference sequence). The CDR3 here is CASSSGLAGTDTQYF. Written as DNA, the CDR3 is TGTGCCAGCAGCTCAGGACTAGCGGGAACCGATACGCAGTATTTT.

The V and J genes are TRBV29-1 and TRBJ1-1; possible D gene TRBD1, 6 bases. The germline V and J ends were trimmed by 6 bases and 1 base, with 15 bases remaining between them. The CDR3 covers 14 residues. CDR1 is SQVTM and CDR2 is ANQGSEA in the germline V gene. CDR3 sequence (DNA): TGCAGCGTCGCTCTTTTAGGGGGGAACACTGAAGCTTTCTTT. Amino acid sequence: CSVALLGGNTEAFF.

V and J are TRBV9 and TRBJ2-1; maybe TRBD2 (6 bases). CDR1 SGDLS and CDR2 YYNGEE come from the germline V gene. This CDR3 region has 13 residues. The V end lost 2 bases, the J end lost 7 bases, and 10 bases lay between the germline ends. CDR3 sequence (DNA): TGTGCCAGCAGCGTTTTGAGCGGGAATGAGCAGTTCTTC. Protein sequence: CASSVLSGNEQFF.

The chain uses TRBV25-1 and TRBJ1-2; D remains ambiguous. CDR1 MGHDK and CDR2 SYGVNS come from the germline V gene. CDR3 length: 14 residues. V was cut by 7 bases and J by 4 bases, with 16 bases left in between. The CDR3 DNA reads as TGTGCCAGCACCGGAAGAGACTATATCTATGGCTACACCTTC. This gives the protein CASTGRDYIYGYTF.

This clone was observed a few times. This CDR3 reads CASSLPGPYYGYTF. CDR3 sequence (DNA): TGTGCCAGCAGCTTACCAGGTCCCTACTATGGCTACACCTTC. V usage is TRBV7-2 and J usage is TRBJ1-2, with D unresolved. Per the germline V gene, CDR1 is SGHTA and CDR2 is FQGNSA. The CDR3 totals 14 residues. The germline V and J ends were trimmed by 2 bases and 3 bases, with 10 bases remaining between them. The variable domain in full, completed from reference TRBV7-2 and TRBJ1-2, reads GAGVSQSPSNKVTEKGKDVELRCDPISGHTALYWYRQSLGQGLEFLIYFQGNSAPDKSGLPSDRFSAERTGGSVSTLTIQRTQQEDSAVYLCASSLPGPYYGYTFGSGTRLTVV.

This clone has only a few counts. This sequence joins TRBV4-1 and TRBJ2-7, with TRBD1 matching over 8 bases. Germline V gene lookup returns CDR1 MGHRA and CDR2 YSYEKL. The CDR3 is 15 residues long. The ends lost 1 base at V and 12 bases at J; junction bases unmatched: 14. The CDR3 nucleotides are TGCGCCAGCAGCCAAGCCACCGGGACAGGTTCCCTCCGGTACTTC. This gives the protein CASSQATGTGSLRYF.

This clone occurred a few times. CDR3 in amino acids: CATAFDTGDTDTQYF. CDR3 in DNA: TGTGCCACCGCATTCGACACGGGGGACACAGATACGCAGTATTTT. V is TRBV19 and J is TRBJ2-3, with D perhaps TRBD2 (6 bases). CDR3 size: 15 residues. The V end was cut by 10 bases, the J end by 2 bases, with 19 bases between. Germline V gene sequence: CDR1 LNHDA, CDR2 SQIVND (reference sequence).

This chain links TRBV5-1 with TRBJ2-1; 8 positions match TRBD1. Trimming cost V 0 bases and J 3 bases; bases outside gene matches: 5. The CDR3 has 16 amino acids. Looked up from germline, CDR1 is SGHRS and CDR2 is YFSETQ. CDR3 DNA: TGCGCCAGCAGCTTGGAAGGGACAGGAGGCTACAATGAGCAGTTCTTC. Translation gives CASSLEGTGGYNEQFF.

V is TRBV28 and J is TRBJ1-2; D gene unclear. CDR1 and CDR2 from the germline V gene are MDHEN and SYDVKM. This CDR3 is 14 amino acids long. V was pared by 2 bases and J by 8 bases, with 15 bases between. CDR3 in DNA: TGTGCCAGCAGTTTAGTCGTGTCCGGGAAAGGCTACACCTTC. Amino acid sequence: CASSLVVSGKGYTF.

The chain couples TRBV21-1 to TRBJ2-7; the table names TRBD1, a call not compared with the DNA. TRBV21-1 is a recognized pseudogene. The length of the CDR3 is 18 residues. CDR3 loop: CASSSGTGESLSSYEQYF. CDR3 nucleotides: TGTGCCAGCAGCTCCGGGACAGGGGAATCCCTCAGTTCCTACGAGCAGTACTTC.

This clone was seen more than once but under ten times. The rearrangement joins TRBV5-8 to TRBJ2-3, with D perhaps TRBD2 (7 bases). There are 15 residues in the CDR3. Trimming cost V 4 bases and J 1 base, with 13 bases left between them. CDR1 and CDR2 (germline): SGHTS, YDEGEE. The CDR3, as DNA: TGTGCCAGCAGCGCTGGGGGGGCCCGCACAGATACGCAGTATTTT. Protein: CASSAGGARTDTQYF.

The chain joins TRBV7-6 to TRBJ1-5; the match to TRBD1 covers 7 bases. The CDR3 consists of 15 residues. Unmatched junction bases numbered 6, after V lost 5 bases and J lost 2 bases. Germline lookup yields CDR1 SGHVS and CDR2 FNYEAQ. CDR3 DNA sequence: TGTGCCAGCAGCATCACAGGGGCGGGCAATCAGCCCCAGCATTTT. Protein sequence: CASSITGAGNQPQHF.

This clone was detected only a few times. This chain links TRBV11-2 with TRBJ2-2, with D possibly matching TRBD2 (6 bases). Germline loops: CDR1 SGHAT, CDR2 FQNNGV. The V end was cut by 3 bases, the J end by 8 bases, with 13 bases between. This CDR3 has 14 residues. The CDR3 sequence is CASSFRRGSGELFF. As DNA, the CDR3 is TGTGCCAGCAGCTTCCGGCGGGGTTCAGGGGAGCTGTTTTTT.

The V and J genes are TRBV14 and TRBJ2-1; 9 bases fit TRBD2. V was pared by 3 bases and J by 7 bases, with 7 bases of the junction left unmatched. The CDR3 spans 15 residues. Germline CDR1 is SGHDN and CDR2 is FVKESK. Written as DNA, the CDR3 is TGTGCCAGCAGCCAGTTAGCGGGAGTGTGGAATGAGCAGTTCTTC. This codes for CASSQLAGVWNEQFF.

The table lists this clone with a few counts. The chain carries TRBV9 and TRBJ2-2, with a tentative D call TRBD2 (6 bases). This CDR3 region has 13 residues. Germline lookup yields CDR1 SGDLS and CDR2 YYNGEE. V was cut by 3 bases and J by 6 bases, with 9 bases left in between. The CDR3 sequence is CASSGPGAGELFF. CDR3 nucleotides: TGTGCCAGCAGCGGACCGGGGGCCGGGGAGCTGTTTTTT. The complete variable domain, with remaining parts taken from reference TRBV9 and TRBJ2-2, reads DSGVTQTPKHLITATGQRVTLRCSPRSGDLSVYWYQQSLDQGLQFLIQYYNGEERAKGNILERFSAQQFPDLHSELNLSSLELGDSALYFCASSGPGAGELFFGEGSRLTVL.

The V and J genes are TRBV7-2 and TRBJ2-7; TRBD1 matches at 7 bases. From germline, CDR1 is SGHTA and CDR2 FQGNSA. The CDR3 runs to 15 residues. Germline trimming cut 2 bases from V and 6 bases from J; bases unmatched to any gene: 10. For the CDR3, the DNA is TGTGCCAGCAGCTTAACACAGGGGCAGCTCAGCGAGCAGTACTTC. Its protein is CASSLTQGQLSEQYF.

This chain uses TRBV29-1 with TRBJ1-5; 8 bases match TRBD1. The CDR3 consists of 14 residues. The V gene's germline CDR1 is SQVTM and CDR2 ANQGSEA. With V trimmed by 4 bases and J by 6 bases, 8 bases remained unmatched. The CDR3 is CSVGLTGGGQPQHF. CDR3 nucleotides: TGCAGCGTTGGCCTAACAGGGGGTGGTCAGCCCCAGCATTTT. Using reference TRBV29-1 and TRBJ1-5 for the parts outside the CDR3, the full variable domain is SAVISQKPSRDICQRGTSLTIQCQVDSQVTMMFWYRQQPGQSLTLIATANQGSEATYESGFVIDKFPISRPNLTFSTLTVSNMSPEDSSIYLCSVGLTGGGQPQHFGDGTRLSIL.

The table lists this clone with a few counts. The rearrangement joins TRBV4-3 to TRBJ2-3; D is perhaps TRBD1 (6 bases). Germline V gives CDR1 LGHNA, CDR2 YSLEER. V was pared by 2 bases and J by 3 bases, with 33 bases between. The CDR3 is made up of 22 amino acids. In DNA form, the CDR3 reads TGCGCCAGCAGCCAAAGAGTGTCAGACAGGCGCGAAGCAGGGAGAGGGACAGATACGCAGTATTTT. It codes for CASSQRVSDRREAGRGTDTQYF.

This clone was seen more than once but under ten times. V and J are TRBV27 and TRBJ2-3; D not resolved. This CDR3 region has 15 residues. The V gene lost 2 bases and the J gene lost 1 base, with 10 bases spanning the gap. Germline values: CDR1 MNHEY, CDR2 SMNVEV (reference sequence). This CDR3 reads CASSLLGEGTDTQYF. The DNA of the CDR3 is TGTGCCAGCAGTTTACTAGGAGAAGGCACAGATACGCAGTATTTT.

This clone was counted only a few times. The chain couples TRBV18 to TRBJ2-7; 8 nucleotides agree with TRBD1. After removal of 3 bases from V and 2 bases from J, the junction contained 9 bases not matched to a gene. CDR1 KGHSH and CDR2 LQKENI come from the germline V gene. The CDR3 has 16 residues. This CDR3 reads CASSPGDRGRTYEQYF. DNA of the CDR3: TGTGCCAGCTCACCGGGTGACAGGGGTAGGACCTACGAGCAGTACTTC.

This rearrangement joins TRBV7-2 to TRBJ2-7, with a weak D call TRBD1 (6 bases). The CDR3 loop spans 14 amino acids. The V gene's germline CDR1 is SGHTA and CDR2 FQGNSA. The germline V and J ends were trimmed by 4 bases and 2 bases, with 12 bases remaining between them. As DNA, the CDR3 is TGTGCCAGCAGCTCCCCCCAGGGGCCCTACGAGCAGTACTTC. Translated: CASSSPQGPYEQYF.

This clone was recorded a few times. V usage is TRBV18 and J usage is TRBJ2-2, with D possibly matching TRBD1 (6 bases). Germline CDR1 and CDR2: KGHSH and LQKENI. The CDR3 runs 15 residues. The ends were cut back, 1 base at V and 3 bases at J, with 9 bases in the middle. CDR3 sequence: CASSPLEGDTGELFF. CDR3 nucleotide sequence: TGTGCCAGCTCACCACTCGAGGGGGACACCGGGGAGCTGTTTTTT.

This chain connects TRBV28 to TRBJ2-7; D remains ambiguous. Germline V gene sequence: CDR1 MDHEN, CDR2 SYDVKM. There are 14 residues in the CDR3. The V and J ends lost 2 bases and 3 bases respectively, with 11 bases between them. CDR3 sequence (DNA): TGTGCCAGCAGTTTAGATCTCGGTGACTACGAGCAGTACTTC. Its protein product is CASSLDLGDYEQYF.

This clone was detected only a few times. The chain has TRBV28 and TRBJ2-7; D might be TRBD1 (6 bases). The CDR3 runs 15 residues. The germline V gene has CDR1 MDHEN and CDR2 SYDVKM. Between the trimmed V and J ends, which lost 6 bases and 2 bases, there was a span of 17 bases. The CDR3 DNA reads as TGTGCCAGCAGCACCACAGGGATGGGGACCTACGAGCAGTACTTC. Protein product: CASSTTGMGTYEQYF.